These T cell receptor beta chains were read from a single sample in a study of T-cell memory formation after mild COVID-19. TCRdb reprocessed the 5' RACE reads via MiXCR and lists one record per CDR3 protein. The sample consists of a few hundred thousand distinct CDR3 sequences, around 15% of them appearing once. The sample taken for sequencing was PBMCs or a T cell subset sorted from them (not recorded which). The receptors shown here come from a man aged 18-30 years who had mild COVID-19 (a few samples of this study predate the infection). Cell type and time point are not known. Both conserved end residues are part of each CDR3. D genes are given only for firm matches. Rows may omit the clone size; those that give it use once, few, many or a size class.

CDR3aa | CDR3nt | d_gene | j_gene | abundance | v_gene
CASSALRTTGELFF | TGTGCCAGCAGCGCCCTGCGGACCACCGGGGAGCTGTTTTTT | NA | TRBJ2-2 | many | TRBV11-2
CASSLEVHGELFF | TGCGCCAGCAGCTTGGAGGTTCACGGGGAGCTGTTTTTT | NA | TRBJ2-2 | many | TRBV5-1
CAWSRDSLNTEAFF | TGTGCCTGGAGTCGGGACAGCTTAAACACTGAAGCTTTCTTT | TRBD1 | TRBJ1-1 | NA | TRBV30
CASSLIGDEGDTQYF | TGTGCCAGCAGCTTAATCGGGGATGAAGGAGATACGCAGTATTTT | NA | TRBJ2-3 | NA | TRBV7-9
CASSGTPYYNEQFF | TGTGCCAGCAGCGGGACACCTTACTACAATGAGCAGTTCTTC | NA | TRBJ2-1 | NA | TRBV7-9
CASSQGHRVSGANVLTF | TGCGCCAGCAGCCAAGGGCACAGGGTCTCTGGGGCCAACGTCCTGACTTTC | NA | TRBJ2-6 | few | TRBV4-3
CASSQSLTGAADTQYF | TGTGCCAGCTCACAATCTTTGACAGGGGCTGCGGATACGCAGTATTTT | TRBD1 | TRBJ2-3 | few | TRBV18
CASTIGDTDTQYF | TGTGCCAGCACTATCGGGGACACAGATACGCAGTATTTT | NA | TRBJ2-3 | few | TRBV12-3/TRBV12-4
CSARDPRGDQETQYF | TGCAGTGCTAGAGATCCTAGAGGAGACCAAGAGACCCAGTACTTC | NA | TRBJ2-5 | NA | TRBV20-1
CASSFRGTVNTGELFF | TGTGCCAGCAGCTTTCGCGGGACGGTGAACACCGGGGAGCTGTTTTTT | NA | TRBJ2-2 | few | TRBV5-6
CASSYGAGVGTEAFF | TGCGCCAGCAGCTATGGGGCAGGGGTGGGCACTGAAGCTTTCTTT | NA | TRBJ1-1 | few | TRBV5-1
CASSLADRVYGYTF | TGTGCCAGCAGCTTAGCCGACAGGGTCTATGGCTACACCTTC | TRBD1 | TRBJ1-2 | few | TRBV7-8
CATSTSTGAFTDTQYF | TGTGCCACCAGCACGTCGACAGGCGCCTTCACAGATACGCAGTATTTT | NA | TRBJ2-3 | few | TRBV15
CASSSQRGTDTQYF | TGTGCCAGCAGCTCCCAGCGGGGCACAGATACGCAGTATTTT | NA | TRBJ2-3 | few | TRBV7-3
CASSQVTFVVSGGVSPQYF | TGTGCCAGCAGCCAAGTGACCTTCGTCGTTAGCGGGGGGGTCAGCCCGCAGTATTTT | TRBD2 | TRBJ2-3 | once | TRBV3-1
CASSPLTEYNEQFF | TGTGCCAGCTCACCTTTGACGGAGTACAATGAGCAGTTCTTC | NA | TRBJ2-1 | few | TRBV18
CSARPLAGGQETQYF | TGCAGTGCTAGACCACTAGCGGGGGGGCAAGAGACCCAGTACTTC | TRBD2 | TRBJ2-5 | NA | TRBV20-1
CASSPHGVIQPQHF | TGTGCCAGCAGCCCCCATGGGGTTATTCAGCCCCAGCATTTT | NA | TRBJ1-5 | NA | TRBV11-2
CASGGNEQFF | TGTGCCAGCGGGGGTAATGAGCAGTTCTTC | NA | TRBJ2-1 | few | TRBV12-3/TRBV12-4
CASSSLGGQETQYF | TGTGCCAGCAGCTCTCTAGGCGGGCAAGAGACCCAGTACTTC | NA | TRBJ2-5 | NA | TRBV7-2